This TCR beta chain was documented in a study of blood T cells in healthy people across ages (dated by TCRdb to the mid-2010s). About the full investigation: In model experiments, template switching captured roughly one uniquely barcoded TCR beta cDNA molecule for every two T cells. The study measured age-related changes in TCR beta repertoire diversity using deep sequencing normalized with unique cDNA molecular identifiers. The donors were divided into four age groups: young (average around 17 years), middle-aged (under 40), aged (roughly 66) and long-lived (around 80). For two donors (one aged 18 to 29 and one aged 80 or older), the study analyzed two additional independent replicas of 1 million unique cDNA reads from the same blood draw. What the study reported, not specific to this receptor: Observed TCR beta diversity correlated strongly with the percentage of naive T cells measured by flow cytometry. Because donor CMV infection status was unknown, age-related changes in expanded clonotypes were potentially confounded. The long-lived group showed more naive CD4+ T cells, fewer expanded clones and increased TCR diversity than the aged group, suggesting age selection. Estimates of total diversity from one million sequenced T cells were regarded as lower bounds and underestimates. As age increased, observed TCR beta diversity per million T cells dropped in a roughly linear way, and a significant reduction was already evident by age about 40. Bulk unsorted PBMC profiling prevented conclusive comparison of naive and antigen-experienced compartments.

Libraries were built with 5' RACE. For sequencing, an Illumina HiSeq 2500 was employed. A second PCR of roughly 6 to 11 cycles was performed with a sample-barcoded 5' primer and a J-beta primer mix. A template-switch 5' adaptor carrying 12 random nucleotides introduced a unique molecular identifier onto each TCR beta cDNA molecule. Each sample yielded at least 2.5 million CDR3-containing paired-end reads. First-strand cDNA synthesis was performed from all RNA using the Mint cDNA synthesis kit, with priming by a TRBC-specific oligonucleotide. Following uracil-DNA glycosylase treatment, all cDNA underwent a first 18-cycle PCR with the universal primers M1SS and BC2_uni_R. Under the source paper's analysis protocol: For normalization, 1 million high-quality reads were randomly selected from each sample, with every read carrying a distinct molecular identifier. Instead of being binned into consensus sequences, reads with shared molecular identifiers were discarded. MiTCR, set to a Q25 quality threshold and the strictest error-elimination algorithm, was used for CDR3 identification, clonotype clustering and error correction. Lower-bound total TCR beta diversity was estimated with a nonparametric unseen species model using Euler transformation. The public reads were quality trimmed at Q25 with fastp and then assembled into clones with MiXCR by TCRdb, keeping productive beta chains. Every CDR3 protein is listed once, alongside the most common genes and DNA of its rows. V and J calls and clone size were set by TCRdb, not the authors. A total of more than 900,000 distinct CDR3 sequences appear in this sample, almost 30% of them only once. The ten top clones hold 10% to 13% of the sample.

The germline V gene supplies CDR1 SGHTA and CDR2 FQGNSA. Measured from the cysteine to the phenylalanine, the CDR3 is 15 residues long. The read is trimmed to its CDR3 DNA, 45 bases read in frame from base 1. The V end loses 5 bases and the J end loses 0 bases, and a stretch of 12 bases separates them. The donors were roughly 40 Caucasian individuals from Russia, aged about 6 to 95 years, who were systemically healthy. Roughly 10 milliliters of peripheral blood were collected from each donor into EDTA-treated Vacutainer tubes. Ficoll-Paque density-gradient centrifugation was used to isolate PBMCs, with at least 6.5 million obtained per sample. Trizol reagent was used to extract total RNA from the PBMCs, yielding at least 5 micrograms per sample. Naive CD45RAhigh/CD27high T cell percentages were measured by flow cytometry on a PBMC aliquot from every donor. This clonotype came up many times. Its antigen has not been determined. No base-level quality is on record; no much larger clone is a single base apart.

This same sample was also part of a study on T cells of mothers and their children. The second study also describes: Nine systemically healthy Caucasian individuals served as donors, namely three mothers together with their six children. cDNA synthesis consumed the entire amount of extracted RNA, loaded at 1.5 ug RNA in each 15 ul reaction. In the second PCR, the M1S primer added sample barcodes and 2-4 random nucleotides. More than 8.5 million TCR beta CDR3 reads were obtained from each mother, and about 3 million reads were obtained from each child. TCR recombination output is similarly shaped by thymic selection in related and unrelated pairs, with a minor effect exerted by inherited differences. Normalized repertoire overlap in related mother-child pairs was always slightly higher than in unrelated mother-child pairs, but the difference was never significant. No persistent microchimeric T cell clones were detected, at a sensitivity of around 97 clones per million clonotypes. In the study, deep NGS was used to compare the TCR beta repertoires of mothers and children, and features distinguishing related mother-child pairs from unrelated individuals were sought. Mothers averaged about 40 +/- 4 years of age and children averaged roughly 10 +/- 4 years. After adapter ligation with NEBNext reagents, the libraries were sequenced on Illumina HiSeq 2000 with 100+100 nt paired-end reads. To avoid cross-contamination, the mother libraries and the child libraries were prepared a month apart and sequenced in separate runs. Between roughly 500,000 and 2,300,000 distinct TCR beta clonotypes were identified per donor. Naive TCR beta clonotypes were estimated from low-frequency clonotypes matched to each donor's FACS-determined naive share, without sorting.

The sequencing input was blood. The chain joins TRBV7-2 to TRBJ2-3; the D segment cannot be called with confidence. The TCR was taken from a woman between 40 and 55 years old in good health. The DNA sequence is TGTGCCAGCAGCCCCCGCGGATCTAGCACAGATACGCAGTATTTT. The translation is CASSPRGSSTDTQYF.